The 11 T cell receptor beta chains in this list originate from one sample, sequenced in a study of cytomegalovirus exposure and HLA in healthy donors (dated by TCRdb to 2015 to 2018). The library came from the immunoSEQ multiplex PCR assay. For the multiplex PCR, a mixture combining 60 forward primers for TCR Vbeta segments and 13 reverse primers for TCR Jbeta segments was used. TCRdb took this table from immuneACCESS and kept in-frame rearrangements with V and J called. Such tables lack part of the clones; where checked against another copy, unresolved V genes explain under half of the gap, and the rest is unexplained. The sample records about 140,000 clones, around 65% of which are singletons. Clones ranked in the top ten supply around 2% of the sample. The sequenced sample was PBMCs. The receptors shown here come from a male donor in good health and CMV-seronegative.

The table lists this clone with a count of one. The gene calls are TRBV7-3 and TRBJ2-7; D uncertain. CDR3 length equals 15 residues. Germline CDR1 is SGHTA and CDR2 is FQGTGA. With 3 bases removed from V and 2 bases from J, the gap between germline ends came to 14 bases. CDR3 in amino acids: CASSFQVGSPYEQYF. The CDR3 nucleotides read TGTGCCAGCAGCTTTCAGGTCGGCAGTCCCTACGAGCAGTACTTC.

About this clone itself: Other DNA sequences in this specimen translate into the identical CDR3. The rearrangement uses TRBV5-1 and TRBJ1-2; tentative D call: TRBD1 (5 bases). The CDR3 loop spans 14 amino acids. From germline, CDR1 is SGHRS and CDR2 YFSETQ. With 2 bases removed from V and 2 bases from J, the gap between germline ends came to 10 bases. The CDR3 DNA is TGCGCCAGCAGCTTCGGGGGGACCAACTATGGCTACACCTTC. It translates to CASSFGGTNYGYTF.

The rearrangement joins TRBV11-2 to TRBJ1-4; no firm D call. The CDR3 is 12 amino acids. From germline, CDR1 is SGHAT and CDR2 FQNNGV. With 5 bases removed from V and 7 bases from J, the gap between germline ends came to 8 bases. For the CDR3, the DNA is TGTGCCAGCAGCCCCCAGGTTGAAAAACTGTTTTTT. Its protein is CASSPQVEKLFF.

The CDR3 coding sequence is TGCGCCAGCAGCGCGGAACCGGGACTAGCGCTCAATGAGCAGTTCTTC. Protein: CASSAEPGLALNEQFF. V and J are TRBV5-1 and TRBJ2-1; 10 nucleotides agree with TRBD2. With V trimmed by 4 bases and J by 6 bases, 10 bases remained unmatched. CDR1 is SGHRS and CDR2 is YFSETQ in the germline V gene. CDR3 length equals 16 residues.

This clone was seen more than once but under ten times. This chain joins TRBV5-6 and TRBJ1-6, with a weak D call TRBD1 (6 bases). V was clipped by 2 bases and J by 6 bases, with 9 bases between them. Germline V CDR1 and CDR2: SGHDT, YYEEEE. The CDR3 runs 14 residues. The CDR3 region is CASSLNRVNSPLHF. The CDR3 DNA is TGTGCCAGCAGCTTAAACAGGGTTAATTCACCCCTCCACTTT.

CDR3 DNA sequence: TGCGCCAGCAGCCGAGATATACAGGGGGCAACTAATGAAAAACTGTTTTTT. It encodes CASSRDIQGATNEKLFF. This chain uses TRBV4-3 with TRBJ1-4; 8 bases are a match to TRBD1. Trimming cost V 4 bases and J 0 bases; bases outside gene matches: 7. In germline, CDR1 is LGHNA, CDR2 YSLEER. CDR3 length equals 17 residues.

The chain employs TRBV5-5 and TRBJ2-1, with a possible D match to TRBD1 (6 bases). The CDR3 covers 15 residues. Germline V lookup: CDR1 SGHKS, CDR2 YYEKEE (reference sequence). V gave up 1 base and J gave up 2 bases, with 10 bases separating them. The CDR3 is CASSLYRETYNEQFF. CDR3 coding DNA: TGTGCCAGCAGCTTGTACAGGGAAACCTACAATGAGCAGTTCTTC.

The gene calls are TRBV19 and TRBJ2-4; tentatively, D is TRBD1 (6 bases). This CDR3 has 16 residues. Trimming took 5 bases from V and 2 from J, leaving 16 bases between them. Germline lookup yields CDR1 LNHDA and CDR2 SQIVND (reference sequence). CDR3 sequence: CASSRRQVLTKNIQYF. The CDR3 nucleotides read TGTGCCAGTAGTCGGAGACAGGTATTAACCAAAAACATTCAGTACTTC.

The chain joins TRBV5-4 to TRBJ2-3; TRBD1 agrees at 8 bases. The CDR3 spans 15 residues. Per the germline V gene, CDR1 is SGHNT and CDR2 is YYREEE (reference sequence). With 0 bases clipped from V and 1 base from J, the junction kept 1 base outside the gene matches. CDR3 sequence (DNA): TGTGCCAGCAGCTTGGTACAGGGGGGCACAGATACGCAGTATTTT. This gives the protein CASSLVQGGTDTQYF.

This CDR3 reads CASSEIHQRGDTDTQYF. The CDR3 DNA is TGCGCCAGCAGTGAGATTCACCAGCGGGGGGACACAGATACGCAGTATTTT. The chain employs TRBV10-1 and TRBJ2-3, with 9 bases that match TRBD2. CDR3 size: 17 residues. CDR1 and CDR2 from the germline V gene are WNHNN and SYGVQD (reference sequence). Germline trimming cut 2 bases from V and 2 bases from J; bases unmatched to any gene: 8.

J is TRBJ1-2 and V is TRBV7-3, with 11 bases identical to TRBD1. V lost 5 bases, J lost 8 bases, and 13 bases stayed unmatched. This CDR3 comprises 16 residues. Germline V CDR1 and CDR2: SGHTA, FQGTGA. The CDR3 loop reads CASSPYPGQGGAGYTF. DNA for the CDR3: TGTGCCAGCAGCCCGTATCCGGGACAGGGGGGCGCCGGCTACACCTTC. The full variable domain, with the rest looked up from reference TRBV7-3 and TRBJ1-2, is GAGVSQTPSNKVTEKGKYVELRCDPISGHTALYWYRQSLGQGPEFLIYFQGTGAADDSGLPNDRFFAVRPEGSVSTLKIQRTERGDSAVYLCASSPYPGQGGAGYTFGSGTRLTVV.